The TCR beta chain described here comes from a study of cytomegalovirus exposure and HLA in healthy donors. Regarding the study as a whole: A few CMV-associated chains were confirmed in vitro to be specific for CMV antigens. The authors enumerated 150 to 200 TCR beta chains as linked to cytomegalovirus. A previous analysis found most TCR beta V segments productive roughly 90% or roughly 30% of the time.

Unrecorded immune exposure was likely among donors, who were nominally healthy when sampled. The PCR had 60 Vbeta and 13 Jbeta primers. Assay used: immunoSEQ multiplex PCR; TCRdb lists only in-frame clones, some missing. Of around 140,000 clones in the sample, 78% were seen once. With regard to this clone: Antigen unknown.

The sample was PBMCs. This clonotype was sampled from a female donor in good health and CMV-seronegative.

The CDR3 protein is CATHTGGAGEKLFF. For the CDR3, the DNA is TGTGCCACCCATACAGGGGGCGCCGGTGAAAAACTGTTTTTT. The chain has TRBV7-2 and TRBJ1-4, with 9 bases that match TRBD1. V lost 10 bases and J lost 7; bases outside the gene matches: 10. There are 14 residues in the CDR3. Germline CDR1 reads SGHTA; CDR2 reads FQGNSA.